Listed below are T cell receptor beta chains from one sample, sequenced in a study of T-cell reconstitution after alpha-beta-depleted transplantation in children. Each CDR3 protein gets one entry after TCRdb re-called the PCR reads with MiXCR. The sample gives just over 950,000 distinct CDR3 sequences, about 31% of which show up once; roughly 28% is in the top ten. Sequenced here: PBMCs, mostly from graft donor cells, sampled 360 days after TCRalphabeta/CD19-depleted stem cell transplant. Receptors were obtained from a boy less than two years old who had a stem cell transplant for SCID, so the T cells may come from the graft donor. Both conserved end residues are part of each CDR3. The order of the fields is V gene, D gene, clone size, J gene, CDR3 protein, CDR3 DNA. A D gene is named only where the DNA matches it firmly. Size is omitted from some rows. Given values are once, few, many or a class for expanded clones.

V: TRBV6-1
D: NA
size: NA
J: TRBJ2-2
CDR3: CASTITGNTGELFF
DNA: TGTGCCAGCACCATTACAGGGAACACCGGGGAGCTGTTTTTT

V: TRBV12-3/TRBV12-4
D: TRBD1
size: few
J: TRBJ2-3
CDR3: CASSLTGAGPGDTQYF
DNA: TGTGCCAGCAGTTTGACAGGGGCAGGGCCGGGAGATACGCAGTATTTT

V: TRBV24-1
D: TRBD1
size: NA
J: TRBJ2-1
CDR3: CATSDPLTGGNEQFF
DNA: TGTGCCACCAGTGATCCACTGACAGGGGGGAATGAGCAGTTCTTC

V: TRBV5-1
D: NA
size: few
J: TRBJ2-1
CDR3: CASSFDGAYNEQFF
DNA: TGCGCCAGCAGCTTCGACGGGGCCTACAATGAGCAGTTCTTC

V: TRBV6-1
D: NA
size: NA
J: TRBJ1-3
CDR3: CASLPRGAVDTIYF
DNA: TGTGCCAGTCTGCCGAGGGGCGCGGTGGACACCATATATTTT

V: TRBV11-2
D: NA
size: NA
J: TRBJ1-3
CDR3: CASSPHALGNTIYF
DNA: TGTGCCAGCAGCCCCCACGCTCTCGGAAACACCATATATTTT

V: TRBV29-1
D: TRBD2
size: few
J: TRBJ2-3
CDR3: CSAPLAGGGYTQYF
DNA: TGCAGCGCCCCTTTAGCGGGGGGCGGGTATACGCAGTATTTT

V: TRBV12-3/TRBV12-4
D: TRBD2
size: NA
J: TRBJ2-3
CDR3: CASSFRGGLITDTQYF
DNA: TGTGCCAGCAGTTTCCGGGGGGGGCTGATCACAGATACGCAGTATTTT

V: TRBV4-1
D: NA
size: few
J: TRBJ2-2
CDR3: CASSHPLVLLGNGELFF
DNA: TGCGCCAGCAGCCACCCCTTAGTTTTATTGGGAAACGGGGAGCTGTTTTTT

V: TRBV6-2/TRBV6-3
D: NA
size: many
J: TRBJ1-5
CDR3: CASSSPDKSNQPQHF
DNA: TGTGCCAGCAGTTCCCCGGACAAAAGCAATCAGCCCCAGCATTTT

V: TRBV7-9
D: TRBD1
size: NA
J: TRBJ1-6
CDR3: CASGEWGQVYNSPLHF
DNA: TGTGCCAGCGGAGAGTGGGGACAGGTGTATAATTCACCCCTCCACTTT

V: TRBV6-2/TRBV6-3
D: NA
size: few
J: TRBJ1-2
CDR3: CASSRGQPPGYTF
DNA: TGTGCCAGCAGCCGCGGACAGCCTCCTGGCTACACCTTC

V: TRBV7-9
D: NA
size: few
J: TRBJ1-4
CDR3: CASSKRSDREKLFF
DNA: TGTGCCAGCAGCAAAAGGTCCGATCGTGAAAAACTGTTTTTT

V: TRBV12-3/TRBV12-4
D: NA
size: few
J: TRBJ1-1
CDR3: CASSLMGGWTEAFF
DNA: TGTGCCAGCAGTTTAATGGGAGGTTGGACTGAAGCTTTCTTT

V: TRBV4-2
D: NA
size: NA
J: TRBJ2-5
CDR3: CASSQEIGGGETQYF
DNA: TGTGCCAGCAGCCAAGAGATTGGAGGGGGAGAGACCCAGTACTTC

V: TRBV12-3/TRBV12-4
D: TRBD1
size: NA
J: TRBJ1-3
CDR3: CASSPPGQGPSSGNTIYF
DNA: TGTGCCAGCAGTCCCCCGGGACAGGGGCCAAGCTCTGGAAACACCATATATTTT

V: TRBV12-3/TRBV12-4
D: NA
size: few
J: TRBJ2-1
CDR3: CASTTPGQYNEQFF
DNA: TGTGCCAGCACCACCCCTGGACAGTACAATGAGCAGTTCTTC

V: TRBV20-1
D: NA
size: NA
J: TRBJ2-7
CDR3: CSARDRRKQYF
DNA: TGCAGTGCTAGAGATAGGCGAAAGCAGTACTTC

V: TRBV7-9
D: TRBD2
size: once
J: TRBJ2-5
CDR3: CASSRSLAEETQYF
DNA: TGTGCCAGCAGCCGATCGCTAGCGGAAGAGACCCAGTACTTC

V: TRBV5-1
D: TRBD2
size: NA
J: TRBJ2-1
CDR3: CASSTRTRLEVYNEQFF
DNA: TGCGCCAGCAGCACCCGGACTAGGCTGGAGGTCTACAATGAGCAGTTCTTC

V: TRBV15
D: NA
size: NA
J: TRBJ1-1
CDR3: CATSRENQGPNTEAFF
DNA: TGTGCCACCAGCAGAGAAAACCAGGGACCGAACACTGAAGCTTTCTTT

V: TRBV2
D: NA
size: few
J: TRBJ2-5
CDR3: CASSQGPRWKETQYF
DNA: TGTGCCAGCAGTCAGGGGCCCAGGTGGAAAGAGACCCAGTACTTC

V: TRBV20-1
D: NA
size: NA
J: TRBJ2-3
CDR3: CSARRWGRTRDTQYF
DNA: TGCAGTGCTAGAAGGTGGGGGAGGACGCGAGATACGCAGTATTTT

V: TRBV12-3/TRBV12-4
D: TRBD1
size: few
J: TRBJ1-1
CDR3: CASSPRQGGTNTEAFF
DNA: TGTGCCAGCAGTCCAAGACAGGGAGGCACGAACACTGAAGCTTTCTTT

V: TRBV20-1
D: TRBD1
size: few
J: TRBJ1-1
CDR3: CSARGQGKGMNTEAFF
DNA: TGCAGTGCTAGGGGACAGGGAAAAGGGATGAACACTGAAGCTTTCTTT

V: TRBV19
D: NA
size: few
J: TRBJ2-7
CDR3: CASIKTGCEQYF
DNA: TGTGCCAGTATCAAAACAGGGTGTGAGCAGTACTTC

V: TRBV6-6
D: NA
size: NA
J: TRBJ1-5
CDR3: CASGHKNQPQHF
DNA: TGTGCCAGTGGGCATAAAAATCAGCCCCAGCATTTT

V: TRBV6-1
D: NA
size: few
J: TRBJ2-3
CDR3: CASSAWSPDTQYF
DNA: TGTGCCAGCAGTGCCTGGTCCCCAGATACGCAGTATTTT

V: TRBV20-1
D: NA
size: few
J: TRBJ2-2
CDR3: CSATPWGTNTGELFF
DNA: TGCAGTGCTACCCCGTGGGGGACGAACACCGGGGAGCTGTTTTTT

V: TRBV20-1
D: NA
size: NA
J: TRBJ1-1
CDR3: CSAGGQLNTEAFF
DNA: TGCAGTGCCGGGGGCCAGTTGAACACTGAAGCTTTCTTT

V: TRBV28
D: TRBD1
size: NA
J: TRBJ2-7
CDR3: CAIRDRGDEQYF
DNA: TGTGCCATTCGGGACAGGGGCGACGAGCAGTACTTC

V: TRBV5-1
D: NA
size: NA
J: TRBJ2-7
CDR3: CASSLAGSRSSYEQYF
DNA: TGCGCCAGCAGCTTGGCCGGGTCAAGGAGCTCCTACGAGCAGTACTTC

V: TRBV20-1
D: NA
size: NA
J: TRBJ2-1
CDR3: CSALGKGGLVYNEQFF
DNA: TGCAGTGCTTTGGGCAAAGGAGGGCTTGTCTACAATGAGCAGTTCTTC

V: TRBV29-1
D: NA
size: NA
J: TRBJ2-6
CDR3: CSVNIGGSGANVLTF
DNA: TGCAGCGTTAATATCGGGGGATCTGGGGCCAACGTCCTGACTTTC

V: TRBV12-3/TRBV12-4
D: NA
size: few
J: TRBJ1-1
CDR3: CASSFGGGGNTEAFF
DNA: TGTGCCAGCAGTTTTGGAGGGGGGGGGAACACTGAAGCTTTCTTT

V: TRBV4-3
D: NA
size: few
J: TRBJ2-1
CDR3: CASSQVGRRTGTSEQFF
DNA: TGCGCCAGCAGCCAAGTCGGGAGGAGGACAGGGACTTCAGAGCAGTTCTTC

V: TRBV28
D: NA
size: NA
J: TRBJ2-1
CDR3: CASRRMNEQFF
DNA: TGTGCCAGCAGGAGGATGAATGAGCAGTTCTTC

V: TRBV7-8
D: NA
size: few
J: TRBJ2-3
CDR3: CASGAWRMSTDTQYF
DNA: TGTGCCAGCGGCGCATGGCGGATGAGCACAGATACGCAGTATTTT

V: TRBV5-1
D: NA
size: few
J: TRBJ2-2
CDR3: CASSLSEGLTGELFF
DNA: TGCGCCAGCAGCTTGTCGGAGGGGCTCACCGGGGAGCTGTTTTTT

V: TRBV9
D: NA
size: NA
J: TRBJ2-7
CDR3: CASSVRGWGDEQYF
DNA: TGTGCCAGCAGCGTCAGGGGTTGGGGCGACGAGCAGTACTTC

V: TRBV5-1
D: NA
size: many
J: TRBJ2-7
CDR3: CASSSLGLSSYEQYF
DNA: TGCGCCAGCAGCTCCCTCGGACTTTCGTCTTACGAGCAGTACTTC

V: TRBV6-1
D: TRBD2
size: NA
J: TRBJ2-4
CDR3: CASSERGAGVAKNIQYF
DNA: TGTGCCAGCAGTGAGCGGGGGGCCGGGGTAGCCAAAAACATTCAGTACTTC

V: TRBV7-8
D: TRBD2
size: NA
J: TRBJ2-7
CDR3: CASSDLSGGAYEQYF
DNA: TGTGCCAGCAGCGATCTCAGCGGGGGGGCCTACGAGCAGTACTTC

V: TRBV3-1
D: TRBD2
size: NA
J: TRBJ2-1
CDR3: CASSPAPGLARNEQFF
DNA: TGTGCCAGCAGCCCCGCACCGGGACTAGCGCGCAATGAGCAGTTCTTC

V: TRBV7-9
D: NA
size: NA
J: TRBJ2-7
CDR3: CASSTLWAPYEQYF
DNA: TGTGCCAGCAGCACCCTCTGGGCTCCCTACGAGCAGTACTTC

V: TRBV20-1
D: TRBD1
size: NA
J: TRBJ1-5
CDR3: CSARGTGESQPQHF
DNA: TGCAGTGCTAGGGGGACAGGGGAGAGTCAGCCCCAGCATTTT

V: TRBV14
D: TRBD1
size: NA
J: TRBJ1-1
CDR3: CASSQDPRGREAFF
DNA: TGTGCCAGCAGCCAAGATCCCAGGGGGAGGGAAGCTTTCTTT

V: TRBV29-1
D: TRBD1
size: few
J: TRBJ2-2
CDR3: CSGHRGRGELFF
DNA: TGCAGCGGTCACAGGGGAAGGGGGGAGCTGTTTTTT

V: TRBV28
D: TRBD1
size: few
J: TRBJ2-3
CDR3: CASRRQGADTQYF
DNA: TGTGCCAGCAGGAGACAGGGGGCGGATACGCAGTATTTT

V: TRBV5-6
D: TRBD2
size: NA
J: TRBJ2-1
CDR3: CASSLAVSGGYNEQFF
DNA: TGTGCCAGCAGCTTGGCCGTGAGCGGGGGTTACAATGAGCAGTTCTTC

V: TRBV5-1
D: NA
size: few
J: TRBJ2-3
CDR3: CASSLTYAGGKADTQYF
DNA: TGCGCCAGCAGCCTGACGTACGCAGGGGGGAAGGCAGATACGCAGTATTTT

V: TRBV10-1
D: NA
size: NA
J: TRBJ1-4
CDR3: CASSEATNEKLFF
DNA: TGCGCCAGCAGTGAGGCAACTAATGAAAAACTGTTTTTT

V: TRBV7-8
D: NA
size: once
J: TRBJ2-5
CDR3: CASSAPGRGRYETQYF
DNA: TGTGCCAGCAGCGCCCCGGGCCGGGGGAGGTACGAGACCCAGTACTTC

V: TRBV10-3
D: NA
size: NA
J: TRBJ1-2
CDR3: CAISEWQEGDGYTF
DNA: TGTGCCATCAGTGAGTGGCAGGAGGGGGATGGCTACACCTTC

V: TRBV5-1
D: NA
size: once
J: TRBJ2-2
CDR3: CASSAVPGRTGELFF
DNA: TGCGCCAGCAGCGCCGTGCCGGGCCGGACCGGGGAGCTGTTTTTT

V: TRBV12-3/TRBV12-4
D: NA
size: NA
J: TRBJ2-1
CDR3: CASSLYGQGTSSYNEQFF
DNA: TGTGCCAGCAGTTTATATGGCCAGGGAACTAGCTCCTACAATGAGCAGTTCTTC

V: TRBV29-1
D: NA
size: NA
J: TRBJ1-1
CDR3: CSVTGLGNTEAFF
DNA: TGCAGCGTTACAGGGTTAGGGAACACTGAAGCTTTCTTT

V: TRBV5-1
D: NA
size: NA
J: TRBJ1-4
CDR3: CASSLTERREKLFF
DNA: TGCGCCAGCAGCTTGACGGAGAGACGGGAAAAACTGTTTTTT

V: TRBV7-3
D: NA
size: NA
J: TRBJ2-7
CDR3: CASSRGDAYEQYF
DNA: TGTGCCAGCAGCCGCGGGGATGCCTACGAGCAGTACTTC

V: TRBV15
D: TRBD2
size: few
J: TRBJ2-1
CDR3: CATSGASGGQYNEQFF
DNA: TGTGCCACCAGCGGGGCTAGCGGGGGTCAATACAATGAGCAGTTCTTC